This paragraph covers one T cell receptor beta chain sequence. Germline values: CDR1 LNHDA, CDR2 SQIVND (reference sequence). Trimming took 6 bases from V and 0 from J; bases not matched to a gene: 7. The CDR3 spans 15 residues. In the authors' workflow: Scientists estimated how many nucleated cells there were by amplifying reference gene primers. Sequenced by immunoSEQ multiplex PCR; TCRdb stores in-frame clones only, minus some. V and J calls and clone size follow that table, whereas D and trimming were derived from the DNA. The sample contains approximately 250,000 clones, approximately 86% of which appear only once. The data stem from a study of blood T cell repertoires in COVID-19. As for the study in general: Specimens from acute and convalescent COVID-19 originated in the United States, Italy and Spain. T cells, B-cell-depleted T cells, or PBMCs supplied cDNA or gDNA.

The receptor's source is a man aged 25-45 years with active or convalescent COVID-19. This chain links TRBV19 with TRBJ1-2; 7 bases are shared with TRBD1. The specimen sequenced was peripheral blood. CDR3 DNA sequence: TGTGCCAGTAGCCCAGGACAGGCTCCTAACTATGGCTACACCTTC. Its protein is CASSPGQAPNYGYTF.